This record concerns one TCR beta chain sequence. Its antigen remains unknown. The data were taken from a study of T cells after yellow fever vaccination. General study results and limits: Post-booster reappearance was seen for most primary-vaccination clones (roughly 96% CD4, roughly 88% CD8).

The V gene's germline CDR1 is SEHNR and CDR2 FQNEAQ (reference sequence). This CDR3 has 14 residues. V was shortened by 5 bases and J by 0 bases, with 8 bases between the two germline ends. Generation of TCR cDNA used 5'RACE template switching (which added a universal primer site and UMIs). One entry per CDR3 protein, called by TCRdb with MiXCR from the 5' RACE reads. Counted here are hundreds of thousands of distinct CDR3 sequences, approximately 13% occurring once; the ten biggest clones make up 11% to 15%. Here the sequenced sample was PBMCs, taken on the day of the yellow fever booster vaccination. The chain links TRBV7-9 to TRBJ2-4, with D hard to call. The source is a young man who received the YFV17D yellow fever vaccine. CDR3 in DNA: TGTGCCAGCAGCGGACCAGAAGCCAAAAACATTCAGTACTTC. Amino acids: CASSGPEAKNIQYF. Together with reference TRBV7-9 and TRBJ2-4, the CDR3 gives the full variable domain: DTGVSQNPRHKITKRGQNVTFRCDPISEHNRLYWYRQTLGQGPEFLTYFQNEAQLEKSRLLSDRFSAERPKGSFSTLEIQRTEQGDSAMYLCASSGPEAKNIQYFGAGTRLSVL.